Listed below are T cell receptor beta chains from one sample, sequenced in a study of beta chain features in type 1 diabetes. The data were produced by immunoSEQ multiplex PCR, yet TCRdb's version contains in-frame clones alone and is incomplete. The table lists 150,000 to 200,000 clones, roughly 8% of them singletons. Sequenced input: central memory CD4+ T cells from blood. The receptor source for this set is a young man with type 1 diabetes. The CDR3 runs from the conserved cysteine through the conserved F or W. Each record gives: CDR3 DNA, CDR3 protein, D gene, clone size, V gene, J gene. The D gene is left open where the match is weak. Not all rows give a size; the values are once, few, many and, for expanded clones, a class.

TGTGCCAGTACCCCCGCCGGGACTAGCGCCTCCTACGAGCAGTACTTC	CASTPAGTSASYEQYF	TRBD2	few	TRBV19	TRBJ2-7
TGTGCCAGCAGCTCTGGACTAGCGGAACACATTTGGGAAGAGACCCAGTACTTC	CASSSGLAEHIWEETQYF	TRBD2	few	TRBV11-2	TRBJ2-5
TGTGCCAGCTCACCTCAGGGTAGTACCTACGAGCAGTACTTC	CASSPQGSTYEQYF	-	few	TRBV18	TRBJ2-7
TGTGCCAGCAGGTTGGGACAGGGGGCAAACATTCAGTACTTC	CASRLGQGANIQYF	TRBD1	-	TRBV28	TRBJ2-4
TGTGCCAGCAGCTCGTCGGGAGGGACCGGGGAGCTGTTTTTT	CASSSSGGTGELFF	TRBD2	few	TRBV7-8	TRBJ2-2
TGTGCCAGCAGCCCCGGGGGTCTAGCGGGAGGCACCGGGGAGCTGTTTTTT	CASSPGGLAGGTGELFF	TRBD2	few	TRBV11-2	TRBJ2-2
TGTGCCAGCAATACAGCTTACAATGAGCAGTTCTTC	CASNTAYNEQFF	-	-	TRBV2	TRBJ2-1
TGTGCCAGCTCACCCTTGGACAGCCGCTACAATGAGCAGTTCTTC	CASSPLDSRYNEQFF	-	few	TRBV18	TRBJ2-1
TGTGCCAGCAGCTTAGAGGGGCGAGTGAACGTGGCTGATACGCAGTATTTT	CASSLEGRVNVADTQYF	-	few	TRBV7-2	TRBJ2-3
TGCAGCGTTGAAGACGGGTTACGAACCGGGGAGCTGTTTTTT	CSVEDGLRTGELFF	-	-	TRBV29-1	TRBJ2-2
TGTGCCAGCAGTTGGCCGGGACTAGACTACGAGCAGTACTTC	CASSWPGLDYEQYF	TRBD2	few	TRBV28	TRBJ2-7
TGTGCCATCACCCATAGACAGGGGGCGAAGACCCAGTACTTC	CAITHRQGAKTQYF	TRBD1	-	TRBV10-3	TRBJ2-5
TGCAGCGTAGTAGGTCAGGGTGACACTGAAGCTTTCTTT	CSVVGQGDTEAFF	-	many	TRBV29-1	TRBJ1-1
TGTGCCTGGGGGGGGACAGTCGAGCAGTACTTC	CAWGGTVEQYF	-	few	TRBV30	TRBJ2-7
TGTGCCAGCAGTTCCCAACAGGGGGTTGAAAAACTGTTTTTT	CASSSQQGVEKLFF	TRBD1	-	TRBV6-6	TRBJ1-4
TGTGCCAGCAGCGTAGACAGCAGTTATAATTCACCCCTCCACTTT	CASSVDSSYNSPLHF	-	-	TRBV9	TRBJ1-6
TGCGCCAGCAGTGCGGGCAGGGGGCAAGAGACCCAGTACTTC	CASSAGRGQETQYF	TRBD1	few	TRBV10-2	TRBJ2-5
TGTGCCAGCAGCTTAGAAGTAGCGGGGAACACCGGGGAGCTGTTTTTT	CASSLEVAGNTGELFF	TRBD2	-	TRBV11-2	TRBJ2-2
TGTGCCTGGCGACAGGAATCCACTGAAGCTTTCTTT	CAWRQESTEAFF	-	few	TRBV30	TRBJ1-1
TGTGCCAGCAGTTTACCGGGGTCATACAATGAGCAGTTCTTC	CASSLPGSYNEQFF	-	few	TRBV6-6	TRBJ2-1